This record concerns one T cell receptor (beta chain) sequence. The antigen is not known. The record originates from a study of CXCR3-negative and CXCR3-positive naive CD8 T cells. Study-level background: TRB reads totalled about 150 million, about 1.5 +/- 0.3 million per library.

Researchers reported sorting every CD8+ T cell subset in triplicate, 330,000 or so cells per sort. Study observations and caveats: Comparably high diversity was seen in both naive subsets, and much lower diversity in memory CD8+ cells. More hydrophobic TRB CDR3s occurred in CXCR3-positive than in CXCR3-negative naive cells.

Germline V gene sequence: CDR1 SGHRS, CDR2 YFSETQ. CDR3 length equals 14 residues. The authors made the TRB cDNA libraries by 5' RACE using UMI labels. One entry per CDR3 protein, without DNA, is what TCRdb gives after re-calling the 5' RACE reads. The sample has 85,000 to 120,000 distinct CDR3 sequences. This receptor was obtained from a human donor in good health. Some clones in this sample may be carry-over from other donors' samples. The chain employs TRBV5-1 and TRBJ2-2; TCRdb outputs TRBD2, but without DNA this stays unchecked. What was sequenced was naive CXCR3+ CD8+ T cells from blood. As to subset: CD45RO-CCR7+CD27+CD95- naive CD8+ T cells expressing CXCR3 (TNR3+). CDR3 loop: CASSAQAEGGELFF.